This T cell receptor beta chain was captured in a study of blood T cell repertoires in COVID-19. Profiling relied on immunoSEQ multiplex PCR, and the TCRdb table lists in-frame clones only, not all of them. The sample yields approximately 74,000 clones, about four fifths seen once. The CDR3 totals 15 residues. Germline V lookup: CDR1 MNHEY, CDR2 SVGAGI. V lost 0 bases to trimming and J lost 6 bases, with 14 bases between them. This clonotype was sampled from a man aged 70-80 years with acute or convalescent COVID-19. Sequencing used peripheral blood. This chain joins TRBV6-5 and TRBJ1-2; D is possibly TRBD1 (5 bases). Here the CDR3 DNA reads TGTGCCAGCAGTTACTCCACGGGACTCTCGCATGGCTACACCTTC. This codes for CASSYSTGLSHGYTF.